These T cell receptor beta chains were read from a single sample in a study of blood T cell repertoires in COVID-19. Clones were read by immunoSEQ multiplex PCR, and TCRdb kept only the in-frame ones, dropping some. The sample contains under 300,000 clones, 65% to 90% of which appear only once. Sequences were obtained from PBMCs or T cells enriched from blood (not recorded which). All receptors come from a man between 18 and 35 years old who had recovered from COVID-19. CDR3s include the opening cysteine and the closing phenylalanine or tryptophan. A D gene is named only where the DNA matches it firmly. Clone sizes are given selectively: once, few, many, or a class where the clone is expanded.

V gene: TRBV2
J gene: TRBJ1-6
D gene: NA
clone size: NA
CDR3 protein: CASTPGRERNSPLHF
CDR3 DNA: TGTGCCAGCACCCCGGGCCGGGAGCGTAATTCACCCCTCCACTTT

V gene: TRBV28
J gene: TRBJ2-5
D gene: TRBD2
clone size: NA
CDR3 protein: CASSYPGTSGSHRETQYF
CDR3 DNA: TGTGCCAGCAGTTACCCCGGGACTAGCGGGAGCCACCGGGAGACCCAGTACTTC

V gene: TRBV21-1
J gene: TRBJ2-1
D gene: NA
clone size: few
CDR3 protein: CASSDRDRGHNEQFF
CDR3 DNA: TGTGCCAGCAGCGACCGGGACAGGGGGCACAATGAGCAGTTCTTC

V gene: TRBV9
J gene: TRBJ2-5
D gene: TRBD1
clone size: NA
CDR3 protein: CASSPPGTGNQETQYF
CDR3 DNA: TGTGCCAGCAGCCCACCTGGGACAGGGAATCAAGAGACCCAGTACTTC

V gene: TRBV7-9
J gene: TRBJ1-1
D gene: NA
clone size: once
CDR3 protein: CASSSTPDTEAFF
CDR3 DNA: TGTGCCAGCAGCTCCACCCCAGACACTGAAGCTTTCTTT

V gene: TRBV10-1
J gene: TRBJ1-2
D gene: NA
clone size: few
CDR3 protein: CASSGGGNYGYTF
CDR3 DNA: TGCGCCAGCAGTGGGGGGGGAAACTATGGCTACACCTTC

V gene: TRBV7-9
J gene: TRBJ1-5
D gene: TRBD1
clone size: NA
CDR3 protein: CASSSGQGAPREPQHF
CDR3 DNA: TGTGCCAGCAGCTCCGGACAGGGGGCCCCGCGTGAGCCCCAGCATTTT

V gene: TRBV30
J gene: TRBJ2-2
D gene: NA
clone size: NA
CDR3 protein: CAWSAGLLRTGELFF
CDR3 DNA: TGTGCCTGGAGTGCGGGACTCTTACGTACCGGGGAGCTGTTTTTT

V gene: TRBV6-5
J gene: TRBJ2-7
D gene: NA
clone size: NA
CDR3 protein: CASSYSRLDQYEQYF
CDR3 DNA: TGTGCCAGCAGTTACTCTAGACTAGACCAATACGAGCAGTACTTC

V gene: TRBV12-3/TRBV12-4
J gene: TRBJ2-5
D gene: NA
clone size: NA
CDR3 protein: CASSLGSRETQYF
CDR3 DNA: TGTGCCAGCAGTTTAGGATCGAGGGAGACCCAGTACTTC

V gene: TRBV6-6
J gene: TRBJ2-1
D gene: TRBD1
clone size: NA
CDR3 protein: CASGQGRVEQFF
CDR3 DNA: TGTGCCAGCGGACAGGGGCGCGTTGAGCAGTTCTTC

V gene: TRBV5-1
J gene: TRBJ2-2
D gene: TRBD2
clone size: many
CDR3 protein: CASSFYTSGSTTGELFF
CDR3 DNA: TGCGCCAGCAGCTTTTATACTAGCGGGAGTACCACCGGGGAGCTGTTTTTT

V gene: TRBV19
J gene: TRBJ2-6
D gene: NA
clone size: NA
CDR3 protein: CATAMSRWGANVLTF
CDR3 DNA: TGTGCCACCGCTATGTCTCGGTGGGGGGCCAACGTCCTGACTTTC

V gene: TRBV30
J gene: TRBJ2-6
D gene: TRBD2
clone size: NA
CDR3 protein: CAAGVSGANVLTF
CDR3 DNA: TGTGCAGCGGGGGTCTCTGGGGCCAACGTCCTGACTTTC

V gene: TRBV24-1
J gene: TRBJ1-2
D gene: NA
clone size: medium-sized
CDR3 protein: CATSLSYLNYGYTF
CDR3 DNA: TGTGCCACCAGTCTAAGTTACCTCAACTATGGCTACACCTTC

V gene: TRBV15
J gene: TRBJ2-1
D gene: TRBD2
clone size: NA
CDR3 protein: CATSRGSVGLAGNYNEQFF
CDR3 DNA: TGTGCCACCAGCAGAGGATCTGTAGGCTTAGCGGGCAACTACAATGAGCAGTTCTTC

V gene: TRBV5-5
J gene: TRBJ1-5
D gene: NA
clone size: NA
CDR3 protein: CASSLEGTPSNQPQHF
CDR3 DNA: TGTGCCAGCAGCTTGGAAGGGACACCTAGCAATCAGCCCCAGCATTTT

V gene: TRBV3-1/TRBV3-2
J gene: TRBJ2-2
D gene: TRBD2
clone size: NA
CDR3 protein: CASSQQRETTGELFF
CDR3 DNA: TGTGCCAGCAGCCAGCAGCGGGAGACCACCGGGGAGCTGTTTTTT

V gene: TRBV29-1
J gene: TRBJ1-1
D gene: TRBD1
clone size: NA
CDR3 protein: CSGDRGNGEAFF
CDR3 DNA: TGCAGCGGCGACAGGGGAAACGGTGAAGCTTTCTTT

V gene: TRBV28
J gene: TRBJ2-3
D gene: NA
clone size: NA
CDR3 protein: CASSSRVEVADTQYF
CDR3 DNA: TGTGCCAGCAGCTCCAGGGTTGAGGTGGCAGATACGCAGTATTTT

V gene: TRBV24-1
J gene: TRBJ2-3
D gene: TRBD1
clone size: NA
CDR3 protein: CATSLTGSTDTQYF
CDR3 DNA: TGTGCCACCAGCTTGACAGGGAGCACAGATACGCAGTATTTT

V gene: TRBV2
J gene: TRBJ2-7
D gene: NA
clone size: once
CDR3 protein: CASSGGGASSYEQYF
CDR3 DNA: TGTGCCAGCAGTGGGGGTGGGGCCAGCTCCTACGAGCAGTACTTC

V gene: TRBV5-5
J gene: TRBJ2-3
D gene: TRBD1
clone size: NA
CDR3 protein: CASSRGQGYTDTQYF
CDR3 DNA: TGTGCCAGCAGCAGGGGACAGGGCTACACAGATACGCAGTATTTT

V gene: TRBV24-1
J gene: TRBJ2-1
D gene: TRBD2
clone size: NA
CDR3 protein: CATSDTRTSGYNEQFF
CDR3 DNA: TGTGCCACCAGTGATACCCGGACTAGCGGTTACAATGAGCAGTTCTTC

V gene: TRBV6-5
J gene: TRBJ1-2
D gene: NA
clone size: once
CDR3 protein: CASRQDANYGYTF
CDR3 DNA: TGTGCCAGTCGACAGGATGCAAACTATGGCTACACCTTC

V gene: TRBV6-5
J gene: TRBJ1-1
D gene: NA
clone size: NA
CDR3 protein: CASSYSTGEAFF
CDR3 DNA: TGTGCCAGCAGTTACTCGACGGGGGAAGCTTTCTTT

V gene: TRBV29-1
J gene: TRBJ2-5
D gene: TRBD2
clone size: NA
CDR3 protein: CSVGTSGGPNQYF
CDR3 DNA: TGCAGCGTCGGGACTAGCGGGGGTCCAAACCAGTACTTC

V gene: TRBV27
J gene: TRBJ2-7
D gene: TRBD2
clone size: NA
CDR3 protein: CASSRTSGTPYEQYF
CDR3 DNA: TGTGCCAGCAGTCGGACTAGCGGGACCCCCTACGAGCAGTACTTC

V gene: TRBV5-4
J gene: TRBJ1-2
D gene: NA
clone size: NA
CDR3 protein: CASSSQVGRANYGYTF
CDR3 DNA: TGTGCCAGCAGCTCGCAGGTTGGGCGAGCTAACTATGGCTACACCTTC

V gene: TRBV12-5
J gene: TRBJ1-5
D gene: NA
clone size: NA
CDR3 protein: CASGSTANQPQHF
CDR3 DNA: TGTGCTAGTGGTTCGACAGCGAATCAGCCCCAGCATTTT

V gene: TRBV5-4
J gene: TRBJ2-3
D gene: NA
clone size: NA
CDR3 protein: CASSLARSPSTDTQYF
CDR3 DNA: TGTGCCAGCAGCTTGGCTAGAAGCCCTAGCACAGATACGCAGTATTTT

V gene: TRBV12-3/TRBV12-4
J gene: TRBJ2-7
D gene: NA
clone size: NA
CDR3 protein: CASSQSYEQYF
CDR3 DNA: TGTGCCAGCAGCCAATCCTACGAGCAGTACTTC

V gene: TRBV5-1
J gene: TRBJ1-6
D gene: TRBD1
clone size: NA
CDR3 protein: CASSSDRGVSPLHF
CDR3 DNA: TGCGCCAGCAGTTCGGACAGGGGTGTTTCACCCCTCCACTTT

V gene: TRBV28
J gene: TRBJ1-4
D gene: NA
clone size: once
CDR3 protein: CASSRVNEKLFF
CDR3 DNA: TGTGCCAGCAGTCGGGTGAATGAAAAACTGTTTTTT

V gene: TRBV18
J gene: TRBJ1-1
D gene: NA
clone size: NA
CDR3 protein: CASSPPRPRGTEAFF
CDR3 DNA: TGTGCCAGCTCACCCCCCCGTCCCCGGGGCACTGAAGCTTTCTTT

V gene: TRBV5-4
J gene: TRBJ1-1
D gene: TRBD1
clone size: once
CDR3 protein: CASSFLLGQGRSEAFF
CDR3 DNA: TGTGCCAGCAGCTTCTTGCTCGGACAGGGTAGGTCTGAAGCTTTCTTT

V gene: TRBV27
J gene: TRBJ1-1
D gene: TRBD1
clone size: NA
CDR3 protein: CASKGQGYTEAFF
CDR3 DNA: TGTGCCAGCAAGGGACAGGGTTACACTGAAGCTTTCTTT

V gene: TRBV11-2
J gene: TRBJ1-3
D gene: TRBD1
clone size: NA
CDR3 protein: CASSQGTASTLSGNTIYF
CDR3 DNA: TGTGCCAGCAGTCAAGGGACAGCTTCAACGCTCTCTGGAAACACCATATATTTT

V gene: TRBV9
J gene: TRBJ1-1
D gene: NA
clone size: NA
CDR3 protein: CASSVAQGNTEAFF
CDR3 DNA: TGTGCCAGCAGCGTAGCGCAGGGCAACACTGAAGCTTTCTTT

V gene: TRBV12-3/TRBV12-4
J gene: TRBJ2-7
D gene: TRBD1
clone size: NA
CDR3 protein: CASRGQGDGEQYF
CDR3 DNA: TGTGCCAGCAGGGGTCAGGGGGACGGCGAGCAGTACTTC

V gene: TRBV29-1
J gene: TRBJ2-7
D gene: TRBD2
clone size: once
CDR3 protein: CSVQTSGAYEQYF
CDR3 DNA: TGCAGCGTTCAGACTAGCGGGGCCTACGAGCAGTACTTC

V gene: TRBV5-1
J gene: TRBJ1-3
D gene: NA
clone size: NA
CDR3 protein: CASSIDSSGNTIYF
CDR3 DNA: TGCGCCAGCAGCATAGACAGCTCTGGAAACACCATATATTTT

V gene: TRBV11-2
J gene: TRBJ2-7
D gene: TRBD1
clone size: NA
CDR3 protein: CASSVGTGDYGEQYF
CDR3 DNA: TGTGCCAGCAGCGTAGGGACAGGGGACTACGGCGAGCAGTACTTC

V gene: TRBV9
J gene: TRBJ2-6
D gene: NA
clone size: NA
CDR3 protein: CASSHGVSGANVLTF
CDR3 DNA: TGTGCCAGCAGCCACGGGGTATCTGGGGCCAACGTCCTGACTTTC

V gene: TRBV19
J gene: TRBJ2-7
D gene: NA
clone size: NA
CDR3 protein: CASSISDSYEQYF
CDR3 DNA: TGTGCCAGTAGTATCTCAGACTCCTACGAGCAGTACTTC

V gene: TRBV3-1/TRBV3-2
J gene: TRBJ1-6
D gene: NA
clone size: NA
CDR3 protein: CASSQGAGQNSPLHF
CDR3 DNA: TGTGCCAGCAGCCAAGGTGCAGGGCAGAATTCACCCCTCCACTTT

V gene: TRBV12-3/TRBV12-4
J gene: TRBJ1-1
D gene: NA
clone size: NA
CDR3 protein: CASSLQYYEAFF
CDR3 DNA: TGTGCCAGCAGTTTACAATACTATGAAGCTTTCTTT

V gene: TRBV29-1
J gene: TRBJ1-2
D gene: NA
clone size: NA
CDR3 protein: CSVDLPPRQNGYTF
CDR3 DNA: TGCAGCGTTGATTTGCCCCCGCGACAGAATGGCTACACCTTC

V gene: TRBV7-8
J gene: TRBJ1-5
D gene: TRBD1
clone size: NA
CDR3 protein: CASSTGTGNQPQHF
CDR3 DNA: TGTGCCAGCAGCACCGGGACAGGTAATCAGCCCCAGCATTTT

V gene: TRBV3-1/TRBV3-2
J gene: TRBJ2-5
D gene: TRBD2
clone size: NA
CDR3 protein: CASSPGLAANQETQYF
CDR3 DNA: TGTGCCAGCAGCCCTGGACTAGCGGCTAACCAAGAGACCCAGTACTTC

V gene: TRBV5-5
J gene: TRBJ1-5
D gene: NA
clone size: NA
CDR3 protein: CASSLAPQSNQPQHF
CDR3 DNA: TGTGCCAGCAGCTTGGCCCCGCAGTCCAATCAGCCCCAGCATTTT

V gene: TRBV7-9
J gene: TRBJ2-7
D gene: TRBD1
clone size: NA
CDR3 protein: CASSSFRDRGDGQYF
CDR3 DNA: TGTGCCAGCAGCTCTTTCCGGGACAGGGGCGACGGGCAGTACTTC